This T cell receptor (beta chain) was identified during a study of tissue T cells after allogeneic stem cell transplantation (dated by TCRdb to between 2021 and 2022). For the wider study: When multiple samples of a tissue were available, H&E sections were reviewed by a pathologist, and samples with histologically apparent lymphocytes were prioritized for sequencing. The study profiled TCR beta repertoires in many tissues obtained from research autopsies of patients with and without GVHD, and also in mouse models of GVHD. On the human side, the study was prospective and observational, with no blinding or randomization. Overall study outcomes, separate from this receptor: Only a few T cell clones appeared in more than one patient, yet motif-based clustering showed tissue-specific repertoire signatures that were shared between patients. The patient cohort was small and clinically heterogeneous, and sampling depth was acknowledged as a limitation. Within patients, how anatomically similar tissues were was a major factor shaping TCR repertoire composition, regardless of disease or transplant status. No blood samples were available for the non-GVHD comparator patients. Which tissue TCRs were alloreactive or antigen-specific was not determined in the study, and some clones might have been persisting host cells. In both patients and mice, T cells from blood and spleen covered only a limited part of the TCR repertoire found in tissues.

At the junction V is shortened by 2 bases and J by 1 base, with 14 bases in between. The CDR3 numbers 16 residues from cysteine through phenylalanine. The DNA shown is the 48-base CDR3, in frame from base 1. The germline V gene provides CDR1 SGHTA and CDR2 FQGNSA. Comments on this clone: The antigen it binds to is not known. No clone much larger than this one lies a single base away; base qualities are absent.

The library was prepared using the immunoSEQ multiplex PCR assay. Adaptive Biotechnologies performed the TCRbeta CDR3 sequencing at survey depth and reported CDR3 sequences, V/J genes, productive frequency and template counts. TCR beta CDR3 regions were amplified from genomic DNA instead of RNA. Under the source paper's analysis protocol: Jensen-Shannon divergence was used to quantify pairwise repertoire overlap between tissues, with a value of 1 meaning complete divergence and a value of 0 meaning identical repertoires. Tissues were grouped by single-linkage agglomerative hierarchical clustering of pairwise JSD values, and the clustering results were shown as dendrograms. All patient samples were analyzed with GLIPH2 using simulation_depth 1000, kmer_min_depth 3 and cdr3_length_cutoff 8, and only groups containing more than two unique CDR3s were kept. A standardized tissue-overlap score was calculated by extrapolating Jaccard GLIPH-group overlap across patients to a standard repertoire size of 1000 clones. Linear mixed-effect models, with tissue as a fixed effect and individual as a random effect, were used to test how diversity related to clinical or experimental variables. This is the immuneACCESS table as TCRdb keeps it, with only in-frame sequences that have V and J called. A part of the clones is gone; compared with another copy, unresolved V genes explain less than half, and the rest is unexplained. Clone size and V and J calls were adopted from that table, with D and trimming inferred from the DNA. The sample records just under 10,000 clones, over 55% of which are singletons. The ten largest clonotypes hold 7.5% to 10% of the sample.

The label giving this sample's time point can be read as: human tissue collected at research (rapid) autopsy. Three non-HCT comparator patients who had other cancers, at least five GI tract samples, and no known GI disease at death were chosen retrospectively. After a median post-mortem interval of about 9.1 hours, autopsy tissues were collected, including GI sites from esophagus to rectum, liver, skin, and lymphoid organs such as spleen. Each autopsy specimen was cut in two, with one portion flash-frozen in liquid nitrogen and the remainder formalin-fixed, and the outer muscle layers of GI specimens were removed. Genomic DNA was extracted from frozen tissues using the Mag-Bind Blood & Tissue DNA HDQ 96 Kit on a Chemagic 360 or the DNeasy Blood & Tissue Kit. Because of concern about red blood cell contamination, the extracted DNA went through further purification with the Genomic DNA Clean & Concentrator-25 kit.

This chain joins TRBV7-2 to TRBJ2-5; the best D guess is TRBD2, with 6 bases matching. This material consisted of tissue from the jejunum, taken at autopsy. This sequence originates from a woman aged 18-50 years with breast cancer. The CDR3: CASSLTGGAGQETQYF. The nucleotides read TGTGCCAGCAGCTTAACGGGCGGAGCGGGCCAAGAGACCCAGTACTTC.